Following are 20 T cell receptor beta chains from one sample sequenced in a study of cytomegalovirus exposure and HLA in healthy donors. 60 Vbeta and 13 Jbeta primers were used in PCR. Sequencing used immunoSEQ multiplex PCR; TCRdb keeps in-frame clones, though not all of them. In the table there are 90,000 to 130,000 clones, over 60% of which are singletons. Sequenced: PBMCs. The receptor source for this set is a woman in her twenties or thirties in good health and CMV-seronegative.

V usage is TRBV29-1 and J usage is TRBJ2-3; 8 nucleotides match TRBD1. V lost 8 bases and J lost 2; bases outside the gene matches: 6. CDR3 length equals 13 residues. The germline CDR1 and CDR2 sequences are SQVTM and ANQGSEA. DNA of the CDR3: TGCAGCCTGCGGACAGGGAACACAGATACGCAGTATTTT. Protein sequence: CSLRTGNTDTQYF.

This rearrangement joins TRBV4-2 to TRBJ2-1, with 8 bases that match TRBD2. Germline CDR1 is LGHNA and CDR2 is YNFKEQ. The CDR3 consists of 16 residues. Trimming cost V 0 bases and J 6 bases; bases outside gene matches: 7. This CDR3 reads CASSQESGGGSNEQFF. In nucleotides, the CDR3 is TGTGCCAGCAGCCAAGAAAGCGGGGGAGGAAGCAATGAGCAGTTCTTC.

V and J are TRBV11-2 and TRBJ2-7; D unresolved. CDR3 length: 14 residues. Trimming cost V 11 bases and J 2 bases, with 19 bases left between them. CDR1 SGHAT and CDR2 FQNNGV come from the germline V gene. CDR3 in amino acids: CASTYEVGAYEQYF. CDR3 sequence (DNA): TGTGCCTCAACATACGAAGTCGGAGCCTACGAGCAGTACTTC.

The chain joins TRBV5-1 to TRBJ1-5, with D unclear. Trimming pared 3 bases from V and 5 bases from J, leaving 15 bases between. The CDR3 runs to 15 residues. CDR1 and CDR2 (germline): SGHRS, YFSETQ. The CDR3 sequence: CASSSEGREYQPQHF. The CDR3, as DNA: TGCGCCAGCAGCTCAGAAGGGAGAGAGTATCAGCCCCAGCATTTT.

With regard to this clone: Germline and junction disagree at one end, which may indicate a read error. This sequence joins TRBV11-2 and TRBJ2-7; perhaps TRBD2 as D (6 bases). The CDR3 sequence is 16 residues long. CDR1 is SGHAT, CDR2 FQNNGV, per germline. This CDR3 reads CASSLARGARSYEQYF. The CDR3 DNA follows: TGTGCCAGTAGCTTAGCTCGCGGGGCGCGGTCCTACGAGCAGTACTTC.

The rearrangement links TRBV9 to TRBJ1-4, with D possibly TRBD1 on 5 matching bases. Trimming removed 0 bases at V and 8 bases at J, with 11 bases between. The CDR3 runs to 14 residues. CDR1 SGDLS and CDR2 YYNGEE come from the germline V gene. CDR3 loop: CASSVEGAGEKLFF. CDR3 in DNA: TGTGCCAGCAGCGTAGAAGGGGCTGGAGAAAAACTGTTTTTT.

The chain links TRBV6-5 to TRBJ1-1, with TRBD1 identical over 7 bases. V lost 0 bases, J lost 3 bases, and 4 bases stayed unmatched. This CDR3 is built from 15 residues. Germline loops: CDR1 MNHEY, CDR2 SVGAGI. The CDR3 nucleotides read TGTGCCAGCAGTTACTCCATAACAGGGGACACTGAAGCTTTCTTT. Protein: CASSYSITGDTEAFF.

V usage is TRBV18 and J usage is TRBJ2-1; 10 positions agree with TRBD2. CDR3 length equals 15 residues. Germline CDR1 KGHSH, CDR2 LQKENI. Trimming at V came to 0 bases and at J to 7 bases, leaving 3 bases not matched to a gene. As DNA, the CDR3 is TGTGCCAGCTCACCACCGGGACTAGCGCGTAATGAGCAGTTCTTC. Encoded protein: CASSPPGLARNEQFF.

This chain uses TRBV14 with TRBJ1-4, with a weak D call TRBD1 (6 bases). CDR3 length: 16 amino acids. Germline V lookup: CDR1 SGHDN, CDR2 FVKESK. Trimming shortened V by 0 bases and J by 8 bases, and 16 bases separated the two germline ends. The CDR3 DNA reads as TGTGCCAGCAGCCAAGACGCGGGGGCGCGGAGGGAAAAACTGTTTTTT. The encoded protein is CASSQDAGARREKLFF.

The chain employs TRBV18 and TRBJ2-3; 8 bases are shared with TRBD2. This CDR3 has 16 amino acids. The germline V gene has CDR1 KGHSH and CDR2 LQKENI. After removal of 2 bases from V and 5 bases from J, the junction contained 9 bases not matched to a gene. The CDR3 reads CASSPTAGGVKDTQYF. CDR3 DNA sequence: TGTGCCAGCTCACCAACGGCGGGGGGTGTAAAAGATACGCAGTATTTT.

V and J are TRBV5-1 and TRBJ2-5; TRBD2 aligns across 11 bases. The CDR3 is 19 amino acids. Germline V CDR1 and CDR2: SGHRS, YFSETQ. The ends lost 4 bases at V and 0 bases at J; junction bases unmatched: 14. For the CDR3, the DNA is TGCGCCAGCAGCCACCCCGCTGTAACTAGCGGGGGCTACCAAGAGACCCAGTACTTC. Translated, it gives CASSHPAVTSGGYQETQYF.

The chain joins TRBV4-3 to TRBJ2-5, with 7 bases that match TRBD1. V shed 1 base, J shed 5 bases, and the junction held 7 bases outside the gene matches. Germline assignment: CDR1 LGHNA and CDR2 YSLEER. CDR3 length: 15 amino acids. The CDR3: CASSQASRDSETQYF. CDR3 in DNA: TGCGCCAGCAGCCAAGCCAGCCGGGACAGCGAGACCCAGTACTTC.

This clone is a singleton in its sample. The gene calls are TRBV7-9 and TRBJ2-2, with D possibly being TRBD1 (5 bases). Germline V gene sequence: CDR1 SEHNR, CDR2 FQNEAQ (reference sequence). V was clipped by 6 bases and J by 0 bases, with 17 bases between them. This CDR3 has 17 residues. In DNA form, the CDR3 reads TGTGCCAGCAGAATAGCCATAGGACAATCGAACACCGGGGAGCTGTTTTTT. It yields the protein CASRIAIGQSNTGELFF.

The V call is TRBV9, the J call TRBJ2-1, with D possibly being TRBD1 (6 bases). The CDR3 runs 19 residues. V lost 0 bases to trimming and J lost 0 bases, with 19 bases between them. Per the germline V gene, CDR1 is SGDLS and CDR2 is YYNGEE. Written as DNA, the CDR3 is TGTGCCAGCAGCGTAGTGTCAGGGGTTCCCCAAAGCTCCTACAATGAGCAGTTCTTC. Protein product: CASSVVSGVPQSSYNEQFF.

The V and J genes are TRBV4-3 and TRBJ2-7, with D hard to call. The CDR3 spans 13 residues. With 0 bases removed from V and 3 bases from J, the gap between germline ends came to 6 bases. CDR1 and CDR2 (germline): LGHNA, YSLEER. The DNA for the CDR3 is TGCGCCAGCAGCCAAGACAGATTCTACGAGCAGTACTTC. Amino acid sequence: CASSQDRFYEQYF.

This clone was seen a few times. The chain combines TRBV7-2 with TRBJ1-5, with D possibly TRBD1 on 6 matching bases. The CDR3 runs to 13 residues. V was cut by 4 bases and J by 7 bases, with 11 bases left in between. In germline, CDR1 is SGHTA, CDR2 FQGNSA. CDR3 loop: CASSYQGNQPQHF. CDR3 DNA: TGTGCCAGCAGCTATCAGGGGAACCAGCCCCAGCATTTT.

This chain links TRBV19 with TRBJ1-5; 8 bases map to TRBD1. Losses at the gene ends were 5 bases for V and 2 bases for J; bases not matched to a gene: 5. Germline V gives CDR1 LNHDA, CDR2 SQIVND (reference sequence). The CDR3 spans 15 residues. The DNA of the CDR3 is TGTGCCAGTAGTGAAGACAGGGGTGGCAATCAGCCCCAGCATTTT. Translated: CASSEDRGGNQPQHF.

The chain has TRBV2 and TRBJ1-5; 9 bases map to TRBD1. CDR1 and CDR2 (germline): SNHLY, FYNNEI. The length of the CDR3 is 18 residues. V was clipped by 6 bases and J by 0 bases; unmatched bases: 12. In DNA, the CDR3 is TGTGCCAGCAGCGGGGACAGGGACTCTGCCTATAGCAATCAGCCCCAGCATTTT. Its protein is CASSGDRDSAYSNQPQHF.

The rearrangement joins TRBV10-2 to TRBJ2-3; D is perhaps TRBD2 (6 bases). Germline-derived CDR1 and CDR2 are WSHSY and SAAADI. This CDR3 is built from 14 residues. V was clipped by 9 bases and J by 2 bases, with 15 bases between them. CDR3 bases: TGCGCCAGTCATTCGGGAGAGTACACAGATACGCAGTATTTT. This gives the protein CASHSGEYTDTQYF.

The chain combines TRBV29-1 with TRBJ2-7; TRBD1 is a possible D gene (5 bases). Germline V gene sequence: CDR1 SQVTM, CDR2 ANQGSEA. This CDR3 is 14 amino acids long. Between the trimmed V and J ends, which lost 2 bases and 2 bases, there was a span of 13 bases. Written as DNA, the CDR3 is TGCAGCGTTGAATCCAGGGAAGCTCCCTACGAGCAGTACTTC. Translation gives CSVESREAPYEQYF.